One sample yielded the 25 T cell receptor beta chains listed below, sequenced in a study of blood T cell repertoires in COVID-19. Repertoires were generated with immunoSEQ multiplex PCR, while TCRdb's copy carries only in-frame clones and drops some. The sample includes 150,000 to 200,000 clones, 70% to 85% of them seen just once. Sequencing input: peripheral blood. The receptors come from a man between 50 and 59 years old who had recovered from COVID-19.

CDR3: CASLRGGLLTEAFF. The CDR3 nucleotides read TGTGCCAGCTTGAGGGGGGGGTTGCTAACTGAAGCTTTCTTT. The rearrangement uses TRBV27 and TRBJ1-1, with a tentative D call TRBD1 (6 bases). Germline V lookup: CDR1 MNHEY, CDR2 SMNVEV (reference sequence). V gave up 8 bases and J gave up 5 bases, with 18 bases separating them. The CDR3 sequence is 14 residues long.

The chain combines TRBV11-2 with TRBJ2-5, with 13 bases lining up with TRBD2. The CDR3 consists of 17 residues. J lost 4 bases, V lost 1 base, and 6 bases had no gene match. Germline loops: CDR1 SGHAT, CDR2 FQNNGV. The CDR3 nucleotides read TGTGCCAGCAGCTTAGGTTGGGGACTAGCGGGGATAGAGACCCAGTACTTC. As protein: CASSLGWGLAGIETQYF.

This clone appeared once. The chain couples TRBV28 to TRBJ1-1; D ambiguous. Germline CDR1 is MDHEN and CDR2 is SYDVKM. This CDR3 is 13 amino acids long. The V end was cut by 6 bases, the J end by 5 bases, with 13 bases between. The CDR3 nucleotides read TGTGCCAGCAGGTTCCCCCCGGGGACTGAAGCTTTCTTT. This gives the protein CASRFPPGTEAFF.

This chain connects TRBV24-1 to TRBJ2-5, with a weak D call TRBD2 (6 bases). CDR1 is KGHDR, CDR2 SFDVKD, per germline. Trimming removed 3 bases from V and 4 bases from J, with 23 bases in between. The CDR3 runs 18 residues. CDR3 nucleotides: TGTGCCACCAGTGATGGGGGGTACGTGGGAGGCCACCTAGAGACCCAGTACTTC. This codes for CATSDGGYVGGHLETQYF.

This clone was picked up a small number of times. This chain uses TRBV10-3 with TRBJ1-5, with D unclear. Germline assignment: CDR1 ENHRY and CDR2 SYGVKD. V was trimmed by 5 bases and J by 3 bases, leaving 11 bases between them. This CDR3 is 14 amino acids long. For the CDR3, the DNA is TGTGCCATCAGTTCAGGATCCTACAATCAGCCCCAGCATTTT. Amino acid sequence: CAISSGSYNQPQHF.

In its sample, this clone was seen once. One end of the junction fails to match germline, which may point to a read error. The gene calls are TRBV7-2 and TRBJ2-1, with 7 bases fitting TRBD1. The CDR3 is 14 residues long. From germline, CDR1 is SGHTA and CDR2 FQGNSA. The CDR3 DNA sequence: TGTGCCAGCAACTTAAGGGACAGATCCAATGAGCAGTTCTTC. This encodes CASNLRDRSNEQFF.

J is TRBJ2-1 and V is TRBV2; maybe TRBD1 (5 bases). Trimming removed 3 bases at V and 0 bases at J, with 15 bases between. The germline V gene encodes CDR1 SNHLY and CDR2 FYNNEI. The CDR3 extends over 17 amino acids. The CDR3 DNA reads TGTGCCAGCAGTGACTGGGGCGGCGGTACCTCCTACAATGAGCAGTTCTTC. This codes for CASSDWGGGTSYNEQFF.

This clone was counted many times. The rearrangement links TRBV7-9 to TRBJ1-3; D not certain. V was shortened by 5 bases and J by 8 bases, with 22 bases between the two germline ends. CDR3 length equals 16 residues. The germline CDR1 and CDR2 sequences are SEHNR and FQNEAQ (reference sequence). The CDR3 is CASSGSATGSGYTIYF. The DNA for the CDR3 is TGTGCCAGCAGCGGTTCGGCTACGGGATCGGGGTACACCATATATTTT.

This rearrangement joins TRBV7-9 to TRBJ1-1, with a possible D match to TRBD1 (5 bases). Germline values: CDR1 SEHNR, CDR2 FQNEAQ (reference sequence). The CDR3 has 13 amino acids. Trimming removed 1 base from V and 6 bases from J, with 9 bases in between. The CDR3 DNA reads as TGTGCCAGCAGCTTAGAACAGGTTTCTGAAGCTTTCTTT. Encoded protein: CASSLEQVSEAFF.

This sequence joins TRBV2 and TRBJ2-2; TRBD1 might be the D (5 bases). V lost 2 bases and J lost 4, with 8 bases in between. Germline V lookup: CDR1 SNHLY, CDR2 FYNNEI. The CDR3 runs 14 residues. For the CDR3, the DNA is TGTGCCAGCAGTGAACAGGGATCCACCGGGGAGCTGTTTTTT. Translated: CASSEQGSTGELFF.

This chain joins TRBV5-1 and TRBJ2-4; D is perhaps TRBD1 (6 bases). Trimming removed 1 base at V and 6 bases at J, with 8 bases between. Germline loops: CDR1 SGHRS, CDR2 YFSETQ. This CDR3 has 13 amino acids. CDR3 amino acids: CASSLTGSNIQYF. In DNA form, the CDR3 reads TGCGCCAGCAGCTTGACAGGGTCAAACATTCAGTACTTC.

V is TRBV29-1 and J is TRBJ2-1; tentatively, D is TRBD2 (6 bases). V was shortened by 2 bases and J by 4 bases, with 15 bases between the two germline ends. Germline CDR1 and CDR2: SQVTM and ANQGSEA. This CDR3 has 15 residues. The CDR3 DNA reads TGCAGCGTTGAAATCGTCGCGGGGCGGTACAATGAGCAGTTCTTC. Translating it yields CSVEIVAGRYNEQFF.

The rearrangement joins TRBV7-9 to TRBJ1-3, with D possibly TRBD1 on 5 matching bases. V dropped 1 base and J dropped 0 bases, with 7 bases sitting between them. This CDR3 contains 15 residues. The V gene's germline CDR1 is SEHNR and CDR2 FQNEAQ (reference sequence). As DNA, the CDR3 is TGTGCCAGCAGCTTAGGGACAAGCTCTGGAAACACCATATATTTT. It translates to CASSLGTSSGNTIYF.

This clone was seen only a few times. CDR3 DNA sequence: TGTGCCAGCTCACCACGGACAGACCGGACTTCTCGGCAGCAGTACTTC. Its protein is CASSPRTDRTSRQQYF. This chain joins TRBV18 and TRBJ2-7; a possible D gene is TRBD1 (6 bases). V was pared by 1 base and J by 8 bases, with 21 bases between. Germline values: CDR1 KGHSH, CDR2 LQKENI. The CDR3 spans 16 residues.

V and J are TRBV27 and TRBJ2-7, with 11 bases matching TRBD2. This CDR3 contains 17 residues. Germline V gives CDR1 MNHEY, CDR2 SMNVEV (reference sequence). The V segment lost 6 bases and the J segment 4 bases; nucleotides outside the gene matches: 14. This CDR3 is CASSPDYSGRVWYEQYF. CDR3 DNA sequence: TGTGCCAGCAGCCCAGATTATAGCGGGAGGGTATGGTACGAGCAGTACTTC.

The chain uses TRBV10-3 and TRBJ1-1, with no clear D. V lost 0 bases and J 3 bases, leaving 5 bases between the germline ends. The CDR3 loop spans 13 amino acids. CDR1 and CDR2 (germline): ENHRY, SYGVKD. DNA for the CDR3: TGTGCCATCAGTGAGTCTCAGTACACTGAAGCTTTCTTT. It translates to CAISESQYTEAFF.

The CDR3 is CASSRQGTYEQYF. CDR3 coding DNA: TGTGCCAGCAGCCGTCAGGGGACCTACGAGCAGTACTTC. J is TRBJ2-7 and V is TRBV7-9, with D possibly matching TRBD1 (6 bases). V was clipped by 5 bases and J by 2 bases, with 10 bases between them. CDR1 and CDR2 (germline): SEHNR, FQNEAQ (reference sequence). The CDR3 sequence is 13 residues long.

This sequence joins TRBV30 and TRBJ1-1; D perhaps matches TRBD1 (5 bases). The CDR3 has 13 amino acids. CDR1 and CDR2 from the germline V gene are GTSNPN and SVGIG (reference sequence). Between the trimmed V and J ends, which lost 3 bases and 1 base, there was a span of 9 bases. The chain's CDR3 is CAWSTGGNTEAFF. The CDR3 DNA reads as TGTGCCTGGAGCACCGGGGGGAACACTGAAGCTTTCTTT.

V and J are TRBV11-2 and TRBJ2-3; TRBD2 agrees at 11 bases. The V segment lost 1 base and the J segment 8 bases; nucleotides outside the gene matches: 11. This CDR3 comprises 17 residues. CDR1 and CDR2 from the germline V gene are SGHAT and FQNNGV. CDR3 region: CASSLALLAGVAGTQYF. CDR3 sequence (DNA): TGTGCCAGCAGCTTAGCTTTACTAGCGGGAGTAGCCGGTACGCAGTATTTT.

V gene TRBV28 combines with J gene TRBJ2-7; TRBD1 matches 7 bases. The CDR3 extends over 15 amino acids. Germline V gives CDR1 MDHEN, CDR2 SYDVKM. V dropped 7 bases and J dropped 3; count of bases not matched to a gene: 12. The CDR3: CASTPPHRGVYEQYF. CDR3 nucleotides: TGTGCCAGCACCCCCCCCCACAGGGGAGTCTACGAGCAGTACTTC.

V usage is TRBV10-2 and J usage is TRBJ2-7; D gene uncertain. With 10 bases removed from V and 3 bases from J, the gap between germline ends came to 16 bases. This CDR3 has 13 residues. Germline CDR1 WSHSY, CDR2 SAAADI. The CDR3 region is CATSRGTFYEQYF. CDR3 coding DNA: TGCGCCACCTCCCGAGGCACCTTCTACGAGCAGTACTTC.

The V gene is TRBV7-9, the J gene TRBJ2-1, with D hard to call. The CDR3 length is 13 residues. The germline gives CDR1 SEHNR, CDR2 FQNEAQ (reference sequence). Trimming took off 7 bases at V and 6 bases at J, with 13 bases between the two ends. CDR3: CASTPWSANEQFF. Here the CDR3 DNA reads TGTGCCAGCACCCCGTGGAGCGCCAATGAGCAGTTCTTC.

The chain has TRBV3-1 (or the pseudogene TRBV3-2) and TRBJ1-4, with D possibly matching TRBD1 (6 bases). Trimming removed 1 base at V and 6 bases at J, with 6 bases between. Per germline, CDR1 LGHDT and CDR2 YNNKEL (reference sequence). The CDR3 totals 13 residues. As DNA, the CDR3 is TGTGCCAGCAGCCAAGCAGGGGATGAAAAACTGTTTTTT. Its translation is CASSQAGDEKLFF.

V gene TRBV5-4 combines with J gene TRBJ1-2; 7 bases are a match to TRBD1. The CDR3 has 14 amino acids. In germline, CDR1 is SGHNT, CDR2 YYREEE (reference sequence). V shed 4 bases, J shed 9 bases, and the junction held 12 bases outside the gene matches. In DNA, the CDR3 is TGTGCCAGCAGCGTGCCGGGACAGATGGTGAGCTACACCTTC. Its translation is CASSVPGQMVSYTF.

Written as DNA, the CDR3 is TGTGCCAGCAGTTTAACATATGCGGGGCAGGCGTACTTC. Translating gives CASSLTYAGQAYF. V usage is TRBV27 and J usage is TRBJ2-5; D is perhaps TRBD2 (6 bases). The ends were cut back, 2 bases at V and 13 bases at J, with 17 bases in the middle. The CDR3 is 13 residues long. Germline lookup yields CDR1 MNHEY and CDR2 SMNVEV (reference sequence).